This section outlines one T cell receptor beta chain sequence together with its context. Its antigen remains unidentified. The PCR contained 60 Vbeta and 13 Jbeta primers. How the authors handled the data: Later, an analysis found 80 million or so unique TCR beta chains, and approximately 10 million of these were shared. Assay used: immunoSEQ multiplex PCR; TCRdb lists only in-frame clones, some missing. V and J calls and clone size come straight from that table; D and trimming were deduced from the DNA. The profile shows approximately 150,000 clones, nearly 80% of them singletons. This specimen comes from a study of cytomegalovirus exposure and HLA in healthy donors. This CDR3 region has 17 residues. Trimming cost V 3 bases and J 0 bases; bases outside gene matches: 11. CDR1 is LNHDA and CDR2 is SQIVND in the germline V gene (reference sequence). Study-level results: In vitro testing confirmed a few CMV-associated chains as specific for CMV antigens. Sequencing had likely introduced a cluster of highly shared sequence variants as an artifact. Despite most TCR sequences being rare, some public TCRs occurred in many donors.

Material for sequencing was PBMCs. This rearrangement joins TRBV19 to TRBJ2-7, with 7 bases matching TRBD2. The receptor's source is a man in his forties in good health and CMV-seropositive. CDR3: CASSMRGGSRTSYEQYF. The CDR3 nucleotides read TGTGCCAGTAGTATGCGGGGAGGGTCCCGAACCTCCTACGAGCAGTACTTC.